A selection of T cell receptor beta chains follows, all from one sample in a study of OX40 agonist ivuxolimab in advanced cancers. Measured with immunoSEQ multiplex PCR; TCRdb has only the in-frame clones, and not every one. The sample has around 86,000 clones; 84% are singletons. The material sequenced was CD4+ or CD8+ T cells sorted from blood, taken in a trial of the OX40 agonist ivuxolimab. All receptors come from an adult with an advanced solid tumor such as melanoma, head and neck, liver or kidney cancer. The CDR3 runs from the conserved cysteine through the conserved F or W. A D gene is named only where the DNA matches it firmly. Only some rows state a clone size, as once, few, many or a class for expanded clones.

clone_size j_call v_call d_call cdr3_nt cdr3_aa
. TRBJ2-6 TRBV28 . TGTGCCAGCAGCCCAGACAGCTCTGGGGCCAACGTCCTGACTTTC CASSPDSSGANVLTF
once TRBJ2-2 TRBV28 . TGTGCCAGCAGAGGTAACACCGGGGAGCTGTTTTTT CASRGNTGELFF
once TRBJ2-1 TRBV18 TRBD2 TGTGCCAGCTCACCAATCATAGAGACTAGCGGGCCCCACAATGAGCAGTTCTTC CASSPIIETSGPHNEQFF
once TRBJ2-5 TRBV5-1 TRBD1 TGCGCCAGCAGCTTGTCGGACAGGGGAGGGGAGACCCAGTACTTC CASSLSDRGGETQYF
. TRBJ2-5 TRBV2 . TGTGCCAGCAGTGAAGCTCCCCGTGGACTGAAACAAGAGACCCAGTACTTC CASSEAPRGLKQETQYF
. TRBJ2-3 TRBV5-1 . TGCGCCAGCAGCTTGCAAGGGTTCCACACAGATACGCAGTATTTT CASSLQGFHTDTQYF
. TRBJ2-3 TRBV18 TRBD1 TGTGCCAGCTCCCCCCGGACAGGGGGCACAGATACGCAGTATTTT CASSPRTGGTDTQYF
. TRBJ1-2 TRBV5-3 TRBD1 TGTGCCAGAAGCTTGTCGCTGACAGGGGGAGATCTTTATGGCTACACCTTC CARSLSLTGGDLYGYTF
. TRBJ2-5 TRBV4-3 . TGCGCCAGCAGCCAAGATTATGGTAGTGCGAAAGGCCGGGGGACCCAGTACTTC CASSQDYGSAKGRGTQYF
once TRBJ1-1 TRBV2 . TGTGCCAGCAGTTACGCGGGGGATATGAACACTGAAGCTTTCTTT CASSYAGDMNTEAFF
once TRBJ1-3 TRBV7-2 . TGTGCCAGCAGCTTATTATGGAGCTCTGGAAACACCATATATTTT CASSLLWSSGNTIYF
. TRBJ2-2 TRBV12-5 . TGTGCTAGTGGTTTAGGGACCTCGAACACCGGGGAGCTGTTTTTT CASGLGTSNTGELFF
few TRBJ1-1 TRBV27 . TGTGCCAGCAGTTCCTTACAGGCACGGGGCACTGAAGCTTTCTTT CASSSLQARGTEAFF
once TRBJ2-3 TRBV6-4 . TGTGCCAGCAGCCGGGACCCGCGTGATACGCAGTATTTT CASSRDPRDTQYF
. TRBJ1-4 TRBV6-5 . TGTGCCAGCAGTTATAATGGACTTTCTGAAGAACTGTTTTTT CASSYNGLSEELFF
once TRBJ1-1 TRBV7-2 . TGTGCCAGCAGCTCGGACAGTAACACTGAAGCTTTCTTT CASSSDSNTEAFF
. TRBJ2-6 TRBV5-1 . TGCGCCAGCAGCTTGGCCCTTATCTCTAGCTCCTATTTCTCTGGGGCCAACGTCCTGACTTTC CASSLALISSSYFSGANVLTF
. TRBJ2-2 TRBV27 TRBD2 TGTGCCAGCAGTTTAGGGCGGGGGGACACCGGGGAGCTGTTTTTT CASSLGRGDTGELFF
. TRBJ1-1 TRBV5-5 TRBD1 TGTGCCAGCAGCTTGACCCTGACAGGGGTGAACACTGAAGCTTTCTTT CASSLTLTGVNTEAFF
. TRBJ1-3 TRBV7-2 . TGTGCCAGCAGTTCACAGGGACCCGGAAACACCATATATTTT CASSSQGPGNTIYF
. TRBJ1-1 TRBV5-4 TRBD1 TGTGCCAGCAGCTCCTGGGACAGGAACACTGAAGCTTTCTTT CASSSWDRNTEAFF
. TRBJ1-5 TRBV27 . TGTGCCAGCAGTCTCGGGCCGGCCAATCAGCCCCAGCATTTT CASSLGPANQPQHF
. TRBJ2-2 TRBV19 . TGTGCCAGTAGTATGATGGAAAACACCGGGGAGCTGTTTTTT CASSMMENTGELFF
once TRBJ2-2 TRBV19 TRBD1 TGTGCCAGTAGTTTTCTGACAGGGGCAGGGAGTACCGGGGAGCTGTTTTTT CASSFLTGAGSTGELFF
. TRBJ2-1 TRBV4-3 . TGCGCCAGCAGCCAAGGGGGGGTAGCGGCAACCTACAATGAGCAGTTCTTC CASSQGGVAATYNEQFF
. TRBJ2-2 TRBV19 . TGTGCCAGTGCCGATGCTAACACCGGGGAGCTGTTTTTT CASADANTGELFF
. TRBJ1-1 TRBV9 TRBD1 TGTGCCAGCAGCGCAACAGGGGGCCGGGACACTGAAGCTTTCTTT CASSATGGRDTEAFF
. TRBJ1-2 TRBV28 . TGTGCCAGCAATGAGGGAGGGCAGTACTATGGCTACACCTTC CASNEGGQYYGYTF
. TRBJ2-3 TRBV5-1 TRBD2 TGCGCCAGCAGCTTGGGAGCGGGGGGGCGAGATACGCAGTATTTT CASSLGAGGRDTQYF
once TRBJ1-4 TRBV6-6 . TGTGCCAGCAGTTACCGGGGGGGGGTAACTAATGAAAAACTGTTTTTT CASSYRGGVTNEKLFF
. TRBJ1-4 TRBV6-5 . TGTGCCAGCGAACAAGCGGGTCGGGGGAATGAAAAACTGTTTTTT CASEQAGRGNEKLFF
. TRBJ1-6 TRBV5-1 . TGCGCCAGCAGAAGGGACGGCGGGGATTCACCCCTCCACTTT CASRRDGGDSPLHF